The rows below give T cell receptor beta chains drawn from one sample of a study of T cell repertoires in cytomegalovirus infection. Their antigens remain unidentified. TCRdb redid the calling of the reads with MiXCR, one entry per CDR3 protein. The table has 150,000 or so distinct CDR3 sequences, around 32% seen once; the top ten hold 52%. The source was CD8+ T cells from cultured PBMCs, collected from culture after CMV antigen stimulation. The receptors come from a human donor in good health (CMV status not recorded). Some clones in this sample may be carry-over from other donors' samples. CDR3s include the opening cysteine and the closing phenylalanine or tryptophan. Each record gives: D gene, clone size, V gene, J gene, CDR3 protein, CDR3 DNA. D genes are given only for firm matches. Part of the rows lack a size; the others show once, few, many or a class for expanded clones.

d_gene: NA
abundance: few
v_gene: TRBV7-8
j_gene: TRBJ2-7
CDR3aa: CASSRTASPQHLYEQYF
CDR3nt: TGTGCCAGCAGCCGCACAGCCTCTCCGCAACACCTCTACGAGCAGTACTTC

d_gene: TRBD2
abundance: few
v_gene: TRBV6-5
j_gene: TRBJ2-7
CDR3aa: CASSQGTSGGSEQYF
CDR3nt: TGTGCCAGCAGCCAAGGGACTAGCGGGGGGAGTGAGCAGTACTTC

d_gene: NA
abundance: many
v_gene: TRBV19
j_gene: TRBJ1-1
CDR3aa: CASSIGGSSNTEAFF
CDR3nt: TGTGCCAGTAGTATAGGAGGCAGCAGTAACACTGAAGCTTTCTTT

d_gene: TRBD1
abundance: NA
v_gene: TRBV27
j_gene: TRBJ2-7
CDR3aa: CASSWTGDSSYEQYF
CDR3nt: TGTGCCAGCAGTTGGACAGGGGATAGCTCCTACGAGCAGTACTTC

d_gene: NA
abundance: NA
v_gene: TRBV7-6
j_gene: TRBJ1-1
CDR3aa: CASLKAGEVAFF
CDR3nt: TGTGCCAGCCTCAAGGCAGGGGAGGTAGCTTTCTTT

d_gene: NA
abundance: few
v_gene: TRBV6-1
j_gene: TRBJ2-7
CDR3aa: CASSDIYEQYF
CDR3nt: TGTGCCAGCAGTGACATCTACGAGCAGTACTTC

d_gene: TRBD2
abundance: NA
v_gene: TRBV7-9
j_gene: TRBJ2-1
CDR3aa: CASSLTSGGNNEQFF
CDR3nt: TGTGCCAGCAGCTTAACTAGCGGGGGGAACAATGAGCAGTTCTTC

d_gene: TRBD2
abundance: few
v_gene: TRBV7-6
j_gene: TRBJ2-7
CDR3aa: CASSSLAGSYEQYF
CDR3nt: TGTGCCAGCAGCTCCCTAGCGGGGTCCTACGAGCAGTACTTC

d_gene: NA
abundance: NA
v_gene: TRBV12-3/TRBV12-4
j_gene: TRBJ2-7
CDR3aa: CASKTGSWGEQYF
CDR3nt: TGTGCCAGTAAGACCGGGTCATGGGGCGAGCAGTACTTC

d_gene: NA
abundance: NA
v_gene: TRBV10-3
j_gene: TRBJ2-3
CDR3aa: CAISELPGDTQYF
CDR3nt: TGTGCCATCAGTGAGCTACCAGGAGATACGCAGTATTTT

d_gene: TRBD1
abundance: once
v_gene: TRBV7-6
j_gene: TRBJ2-7
CDR3aa: CASSLIQGAAYEQYF
CDR3nt: TGTGCCAGCAGCTTAATACAGGGGGCGGCCTACGAGCAGTACTTC

d_gene: NA
abundance: few
v_gene: TRBV2
j_gene: TRBJ2-5
CDR3aa: CASSEWGARETQYF
CDR3nt: TGTGCCAGCAGTGAATGGGGGGCCCGGGAGACCCAGTACTTC

d_gene: NA
abundance: NA
v_gene: TRBV10-3
j_gene: TRBJ1-2
CDR3aa: CAIRDYTNYGYTF
CDR3nt: TGTGCCATCAGGGACTACACCAACTATGGCTACACCTTC

d_gene: TRBD1
abundance: few
v_gene: TRBV7-8
j_gene: TRBJ2-7
CDR3aa: CASSSPDRGVEQYF
CDR3nt: TGTGCCAGCAGCTCCCCGGACAGGGGAGTCGAGCAGTACTTC

d_gene: NA
abundance: NA
v_gene: TRBV20-1
j_gene: TRBJ2-3
CDR3aa: CSAHPPLGGSADTQYF
CDR3nt: TGCAGTGCTCACCCACCACTAGGGGGTTCGGCAGATACGCAGTATTTT

d_gene: TRBD1
abundance: NA
v_gene: TRBV5-3
j_gene: TRBJ1-1
CDR3aa: CASSWTGGPTEAFF
CDR3nt: TGTGCCAGCAGCTGGACAGGGGGCCCAACTGAAGCTTTCTTT

d_gene: NA
abundance: NA
v_gene: TRBV28
j_gene: TRBJ1-5
CDR3aa: CASSSIRGQPQHF
CDR3nt: TGTGCCAGCAGTTCCATCCGAGGTCAGCCCCAGCATTTT

d_gene: NA
abundance: NA
v_gene: TRBV19
j_gene: TRBJ1-1
CDR3aa: CASSMGDLRWTEAFF
CDR3nt: TGTGCCAGTAGTATGGGGGACCTCCGGTGGACTGAAGCTTTCTTT

d_gene: NA
abundance: many
v_gene: TRBV9
j_gene: TRBJ1-4
CDR3aa: CASSVSGGNEKLFF
CDR3nt: TGTGCCAGCAGCGTGTCCGGGGGCAATGAAAAACTGTTTTTT

d_gene: NA
abundance: NA
v_gene: TRBV29-1
j_gene: TRBJ1-2
CDR3aa: CSVDQTDTGDYGYTF
CDR3nt: TGCAGCGTTGACCAAACGGACACCGGGGACTATGGCTACACCTTC

d_gene: NA
abundance: few
v_gene: TRBV7-6
j_gene: TRBJ1-1
CDR3aa: CASSLLGVETEAFF
CDR3nt: TGTGCCAGCAGCCTCCTCGGTGTAGAGACTGAAGCTTTCTTT

d_gene: NA
abundance: NA
v_gene: TRBV29-1
j_gene: TRBJ1-4
CDR3aa: CSVEDSGDNEKLFF
CDR3nt: TGCAGCGTTGAAGATTCCGGGGATAATGAAAAACTGTTTTTT

d_gene: NA
abundance: many
v_gene: TRBV7-8
j_gene: TRBJ1-1
CDR3aa: CASSPIGTLNTEAFF
CDR3nt: TGTGCCAGCAGCCCAATCGGGACATTGAACACTGAAGCTTTCTTT

d_gene: NA
abundance: NA
v_gene: TRBV2
j_gene: TRBJ2-7
CDR3aa: CASSDEGSSYEQYF
CDR3nt: TGTGCCAGCAGTGACGAGGGGAGCTCCTACGAGCAGTACTTC

d_gene: TRBD1
abundance: NA
v_gene: TRBV7-8
j_gene: TRBJ2-2
CDR3aa: CASSPRDSVTGELFF
CDR3nt: TGTGCCAGCAGCCCCCGGGACAGTGTAACCGGGGAGCTGTTTTTT

d_gene: TRBD1
abundance: many
v_gene: TRBV7-6
j_gene: TRBJ2-7
CDR3aa: CASSLTGQGVEQYF
CDR3nt: TGTGCCAGCAGCTTAACCGGACAGGGCGTCGAGCAGTACTTC

d_gene: NA
abundance: NA
v_gene: TRBV5-6
j_gene: TRBJ2-5
CDR3aa: CASSLIPFQETQYF
CDR3nt: TGTGCCAGCAGCTTGATACCCTTCCAAGAGACCCAGTACTTC

d_gene: NA
abundance: many
v_gene: TRBV6-1
j_gene: TRBJ1-1
CDR3aa: CASLLDGLNTEAFF
CDR3nt: TGTGCCAGCTTGCTGGACGGTTTGAACACTGAAGCTTTCTTT

d_gene: TRBD2
abundance: few
v_gene: TRBV12-5
j_gene: TRBJ2-3
CDR3aa: CASGTSGGDTQYF
CDR3nt: TGTGCTAGTGGGACCTCGGGGGGAGATACGCAGTATTTT